This T cell receptor (beta chain) was identified during a study of response to subunit inactivated influenza vaccine. General study points: With each seasonal influenza vaccination, the authors suggested, few new T cells are recruited.

A remark on this clonotype: Its antigen is currently unknown.

The germline gives CDR1 DFQATT, CDR2 SNEGSKA (reference sequence). The V and J ends lost 3 bases and 4 bases respectively, with 16 bases between them. The CDR3 covers 14 residues. TCRdb independently ran MiXCR on the RT-PCR reads; one entry per CDR3 protein. The sample contains over 400,000 distinct CDR3 sequences, 10% to 15% of which appear only once. The clonotype comes from a man between 50 and 59 years old who received an inactivated influenza vaccine. Sequenced material: PBMCs from blood, taken around seven weeks after vaccination. The chain carries TRBV20-1 and TRBJ2-7, with a weak D call TRBD2 (5 bases). The CDR3 loop is CSASGVSRGYEQYF. CDR3 DNA sequence: TGCAGTGCTAGTGGGGTCTCCCGAGGGTACGAGCAGTACTTC.